The rows below give T cell receptor beta chains drawn from one sample of a study of OX40 agonist ivuxolimab in advanced cancers. This table comes from immunoSEQ multiplex PCR, and its TCRdb copy is limited to in-frame clones, with some not included. The repertoire holds about 76,000 clones, roughly nine tenths seen once, with 13% in the top ten. The sample consisted of CD4+ or CD8+ T cells sorted from blood, taken in a trial of the OX40 agonist ivuxolimab. The receptors derive from an adult with an advanced solid tumor such as melanoma, head and neck, liver or kidney cancer. Each CDR3 is given with its conserved first and last residue. Fields, in order: V gene, D gene, J gene, clone size, CDR3 protein, CDR3 DNA. A D gene is named only where the DNA matches it firmly. Size is stated for part of the rows, as once, few or many counts, or as a class when the clone is expanded.

TRBV30,-,TRBJ2-1,-,CAWSDGVEQFF,TGTGCCTGGAGTGACGGGGTTGAGCAGTTCTTC
TRBV18,-,TRBJ1-2,-,CASLGVPGGPYTF,TGTGCCAGTCTCGGAGTCCCCGGGGGGCCCTACACCTTC
TRBV27,-,TRBJ1-5,-,CASSPRQGRNQPQHF,TGTGCCAGCAGCCCCCGCCAGGGCCGCAATCAGCCCCAGCATTTT
TRBV7-9,TRBD1,TRBJ1-2,-,CASSLLGTDSYGYTF,TGTGCCAGCAGCTTGCTCGGGACAGATTCTTATGGCTACACCTTC
TRBV7-9,-,TRBJ1-4,-,CASSTPGQTEKLFF,TGTGCCAGCAGCACCCCTGGACAGACCGAAAAACTGTTTTTT
TRBV6-5,TRBD1,TRBJ1-1,-,CASSSPDRGNTEAFF,TGTGCCAGCAGTTCCCCCGACAGGGGGAACACTGAAGCTTTCTTT
TRBV29-1,TRBD2,TRBJ2-1,-,CSAGLAGSSYNEQFF,TGCAGCGCGGGACTAGCGGGAAGCTCCTACAATGAGCAGTTCTTC
TRBV7-9,-,TRBJ2-1,-,CASSLVVANEQFF,TGTGCCAGCAGCTTAGTCGTGGCGAATGAGCAGTTCTTC
TRBV12-2,-,TRBJ2-3,once,CATGRAHTDTQYF,TGTGCAACGGGAAGGGCCCACACAGATACGCAGTATTTT
TRBV27,-,TRBJ1-5,-,CASSIAGESQPQHF,TGTGCCAGCAGTATTGCAGGGGAGTCTCAGCCCCAGCATTTT
TRBV2,TRBD2,TRBJ2-2,-,CASTSGSGSTGELFF,TGTGCCAGCACCAGCGGGAGTGGGAGCACCGGGGAGCTGTTTTTT
TRBV6-6,TRBD1,TRBJ1-5,few,CASSRDRGRDQPQHF,TGTGCCAGCAGTCGGGACAGGGGGCGGGATCAGCCCCAGCATTTT
TRBV18,-,TRBJ2-3,-,CASSPSAPWTDTQYF,TGTGCCAGCTCACCGTCCGCCCCATGGACGGATACGCAGTATTTT
TRBV7-9,-,TRBJ1-1,-,CASSLRQEATEAFF,TGTGCCAGCAGCTTAAGACAGGAGGCCACTGAAGCTTTCTTT
TRBV29-1,-,TRBJ1-4,-,CSVASGVLNEKLFF,TGCAGCGTTGCATCCGGTGTGCTTAATGAAAAACTGTTTTTT
TRBV6-1,-,TRBJ2-5,-,CASSEAGGAGETQYF,TGTGCCAGCAGTGAAGCGGGAGGAGCTGGAGAGACCCAGTACTTC
TRBV30,TRBD2,TRBJ2-1,-,CAWMAGVGNEQFF,TGTGCCTGGATGGCGGGAGTGGGTAATGAGCAGTTCTTC
TRBV5-6,-,TRBJ2-1,few,CASSLIGGKSSYNEQFF,TGTGCCAGCAGCTTGATAGGTGGGAAAAGCTCCTACAATGAGCAGTTCTTC
TRBV27,TRBD2,TRBJ2-2,-,CASRLAGAGELFF,TGTGCCAGCAGACTAGCGGGAGCCGGGGAGCTGTTTTTT
TRBV15,-,TRBJ1-5,-,CATSRARDGRSNQPQHF,TGTGCCACCAGCAGAGCTCGGGACGGCAGGAGCAATCAGCCCCAGCATTTT
TRBV18,-,TRBJ2-5,few,CASSPPTGPGGETQYF,TGTGCCAGCTCACCACCCACGGGGCCTGGGGGAGAGACCCAGTACTTC
TRBV6-1,-,TRBJ1-4,-,CASSELYGGIDEKLFF,TGTGCCAGCAGTGAATTGTATGGGGGGATCGATGAAAAACTGTTTTTT
TRBV7-9,TRBD1,TRBJ1-1,few,CASSLGTGLTFF,TGTGCCAGCAGCTTGGGGACAGGGTTGACTTTCTTT
TRBV6-5,-,TRBJ1-5,-,CASSQDGSNQPQHF,TGTGCCAGCAGTCAGGACGGTAGCAATCAGCCCCAGCATTTT
TRBV5-1,TRBD2,TRBJ2-7,-,CASSPIPSGRRSEQYF,TGCGCCAGCAGCCCAATCCCTAGCGGGAGGAGGAGCGAGCAGTACTTC
TRBV4-2,-,TRBJ1-5,few,CASSQGTENQPQHF,TGTGCCAGCAGCCAAGGGACAGAGAATCAGCCCCAGCATTTT
TRBV30,TRBD2,TRBJ2-2,-,CAWTSGRAGELFF,TGTGCCTGGACTAGCGGGAGAGCCGGGGAGCTGTTTTTT
TRBV7-2,TRBD2,TRBJ2-1,-,CASSLAGLYSYNEQFF,TGTGCCAGCAGCTTGGCGGGACTATACTCCTACAATGAGCAGTTCTTC
TRBV2,-,TRBJ1-2,-,CASRGGSSGYTF,TGTGCCAGCAGAGGAGGGAGTTCTGGCTACACCTTC
TRBV9,-,TRBJ1-2,-,CASSVGLDPYGYTF,TGTGCCAGCAGCGTAGGTCTGGATCCCTATGGCTACACCTTC
TRBV20-1,-,TRBJ2-1,-,CSASEVNEQFF,TGCAGTGCTAGTGAGGTAAATGAGCAGTTCTTC
TRBV10-3,-,TRBJ1-5,-,CAISEGVSYSNQPQHF,TGTGCCATCAGTGAGGGGGTTTCTTATAGCAATCAGCCCCAGCATTTT
TRBV2,-,TRBJ2-7,-,CASRRQDPYEQYF,TGTGCCAGCAGGAGACAGGACCCTTACGAGCAGTACTTC
TRBV6-4,-,TRBJ2-1,once,CASSEGWTTYNEQFF,TGTGCCAGCAGTGAGGGGTGGACTACCTACAATGAGCAGTTCTTC
TRBV5-5,-,TRBJ2-7,-,CASSWAPTEAYEQYF,TGTGCCAGCAGCTGGGCCCCAACAGAAGCCTACGAGCAGTACTTC
TRBV7-8,-,TRBJ1-2,-,CASSLAGGNGYTF,TGTGCCAGCAGCTTAGCTGGGGGAAATGGCTACACCTTC
TRBV9,-,TRBJ1-3,-,CASSVGSGNTIYF,TGTGCCAGCAGCGTGGGGTCTGGAAACACCATATATTTT